The 31 T cell receptor beta chains listed next were all sequenced from one sample in a study of cytomegalovirus exposure and HLA in healthy donors (dated 2017 in TCRdb). Library preparation employed the immunoSEQ multiplex PCR assay. A mixture of 60 forward primers for TCR Vbeta segments and 13 reverse primers for TCR Jbeta segments was used in the multiplex PCR. As stored in TCRdb, this immuneACCESS dataset retains in-frame rearrangements with V and J assigned. A fraction of the clones does not appear; measured against another copy, unresolved V genes explain less than half of the discrepancy, and the remainder lacks a known reason. This sample comprises approximately 150,000 clones, 70% to 80% of them detected only once. Over 0.9% of the sample comes from the top ten. Sequencing was done on a sample of PBMCs. Receptors originate from a woman in her sixties in good health and CMV-seronegative.

The DNA of the CDR3 is TGTGCCAGCATCCACAGGTCGGGAGTGAACACTGAAGCTTTCTTT. It encodes CASIHRSGVNTEAFF. This sequence joins TRBV6-1 and TRBJ1-1, with D perhaps TRBD1 (5 bases). There are 15 residues in the CDR3. V was clipped by 7 bases and J by 0 bases, with 15 bases between them. Germline CDR1 is MNHNS and CDR2 is SASEGT.

This clone was seen a single time. The rearrangement uses TRBV25-1 and TRBJ2-3, with D possibly being TRBD2 (6 bases). Germline V gives CDR1 MGHDK, CDR2 SYGVNS. Trimming pared 1 base from V and 1 base from J, leaving 9 bases between. The CDR3 is 15 amino acids. The CDR3 DNA sequence: TGTGCCAGCAGTGAATCCGGGAGAGGCACAGATACGCAGTATTTT. Its translation: CASSESGRGTDTQYF.

The chain recombines TRBV11-3 with TRBJ2-7; D might be TRBD1 (5 bases). The length of the CDR3 is 12 residues. Germline lookup yields CDR1 SGHNT and CDR2 YENEEA. Trimming shortened V by 8 bases and J by 3 bases, and 11 bases separated the two germline ends. The chain's CDR3 is CASGRDRYEQYF. DNA of the CDR3: TGTGCCAGCGGCAGGGATCGCTACGAGCAGTACTTC.

The chain joins TRBV9 to TRBJ2-7; D possibly corresponds to TRBD2 (6 bases). The CDR3 loop spans 15 amino acids. The germline CDR1 and CDR2 sequences are SGDLS and YYNGEE. The V end lost 4 bases, the J end lost 3 bases, and 17 bases lay between the germline ends. In nucleotides, the CDR3 is TGTGCCAGCAGCTATTCAGGGTGGGGGGTCTACGAGCAGTACTTC. Its translation is CASSYSGWGVYEQYF.

The chain is built from TRBV10-2 and TRBJ2-2, with D tentatively TRBD1 (5 bases). The CDR3 runs 14 residues. The V end lost 3 bases, the J end lost 3 bases, and 8 bases lay between the germline ends. Looked up from germline, CDR1 is WSHSY and CDR2 is SAAADI. The CDR3 region is CASSDQGYTGELFF. The DNA for the CDR3 is TGCGCCAGCAGTGACCAGGGTTACACCGGGGAGCTGTTTTTT.

J is TRBJ1-4 and V is TRBV18, with TRBD1 as a possible D gene (5 bases). V was trimmed by 2 bases and J by 4 bases, leaving 8 bases between them. CDR1 KGHSH and CDR2 LQKENI come from the germline V gene. The CDR3 runs 14 residues. The CDR3 DNA sequence: TGTGCCAGCTCACCAGGGGGGAATAATGAAAAACTGTTTTTT. It codes for CASSPGGNNEKLFF. The entire variable domain, with the rest obtained from reference TRBV18 and TRBJ1-4, is as follows: NAGVMQNPRHLVRRRGQEARLRCSPMKGHSHVYWYRQLPEEGLKFMVYLQKENIIDESGMPKERFSAEFPKEGPSILRIQQVVRGDSAAYFCASSPGGNNEKLFFGSGTQLSVL.

DNA for the CDR3: TGTGCCAGCAGCTCCGGGCGGGGAGAAGAGACCCAGTACTTC. Protein: CASSSGRGEETQYF. The gene calls are TRBV7-8 and TRBJ2-5, with D possibly matching TRBD2 (6 bases). Looked up from germline, CDR1 is SGHVS and CDR2 is FQNEAQ. The V end lost 4 bases, the J end lost 3 bases, and 12 bases lay between the germline ends. The CDR3 is made up of 14 amino acids.

CDR3 sequence reads: CAGTEQFF. CDR3 in DNA: TGTGCCGGGACAGAGCAGTTCTTC. The chain joins TRBV7-9 to TRBJ2-1, with a possible D match to TRBD1 (6 bases). Germline CDR1 and CDR2: SEHNR and FQNEAQ (reference sequence). V was clipped by 11 bases and J by 10 bases, with 6 bases between them. The CDR3 extends over 8 amino acids.

A note on this clone: One end of the junction does not line up with germline, which may come from a read error. V is TRBV9 and J is TRBJ1-5, with TRBD1 matching over 7 bases. CDR1 and CDR2 from the germline V gene are SGDLS and YYNGEE. This CDR3 spans 14 amino acids. CDR3 loop: CASSETGTNRPQHF. In DNA, the CDR3 is TGTGCCAGCAGCGAGACAGGGACCAATCGGCCCCAGCATTTT.

The chain recombines TRBV28 with TRBJ1-5; 8 bases match TRBD1. The CDR3 extends over 14 amino acids. J gave up 4 bases and V 7 bases, and 6 bases lay outside the gene matches. Germline loops: CDR1 MDHEN, CDR2 SYDVKM. CDR3 nucleotides: TGTGCCAGCACCACCGGGACAGGTAATCAGCCCCAGCATTTT. This encodes CASTTGTGNQPQHF.

V is TRBV6-1 and J is TRBJ2-7; 7 nucleotides agree with TRBD1. Germline V lookup: CDR1 MNHNS, CDR2 SASEGT. This CDR3 has 15 amino acids. Trimming at V came to 5 bases and at J to 3 bases, leaving 10 bases not matched to a gene. CDR3 in amino acids: CASSPAGTAFYEQYF. The DNA of the CDR3 is TGTGCCAGCAGTCCAGCAGGGACAGCATTCTACGAGCAGTACTTC.

A single count supports this clone. V and J are TRBV18 and TRBJ2-1; 8 nucleotides line up with TRBD1. Germline CDR1 and CDR2: KGHSH and LQKENI. CDR3 size: 14 residues. V lost 3 bases and J lost 10; bases outside the gene matches: 8. In nucleotides, the CDR3 is TGTGCCAGCTCACCCCTACAGGGGGGACAGGAGCAGTTCTTC. This gives the protein CASSPLQGGQEQFF.

The V and J genes are TRBV5-1 and TRBJ2-7, with 9 bases aligning to TRBD1. V dropped 3 bases and J dropped 5; count of bases not matched to a gene: 6. This CDR3 has 14 amino acids. In germline, CDR1 is SGHRS, CDR2 YFSETQ. In DNA, the CDR3 is TGCGCCAGCAGCTGGAGGGACAGGGTAAACGAGCAGTACTTC. Amino acid sequence: CASSWRDRVNEQYF.

The chain couples TRBV9 to TRBJ1-3; 9 bases are a match to TRBD1. This CDR3 is built from 16 residues. V gave up 3 bases and J gave up 0 bases; unmatched junction bases: 4. Germline CDR1 reads SGDLS; CDR2 reads YYNGEE. In DNA, the CDR3 is TGTGCCAGCAGCGGGACAGGGGCTGCCTCTGGAAACACCATATATTTT. Protein product: CASSGTGAASGNTIYF.

This sequence joins TRBV30 and TRBJ2-5; TRBD1 might be the D (6 bases). There are 13 residues in the CDR3. Germline-derived CDR1 and CDR2 are GTSNPN and SVGIG (reference sequence). V lost 1 base to trimming and J lost 7 bases, with 13 bases between them. In nucleotides, the CDR3 is TGTGCCTGGAGTGATGTTGGGGGCGCGACCCAGTACTTC. Its translation is CAWSDVGGATQYF.

J is TRBJ1-1 and V is TRBV6-6, with a weak D call TRBD1 (5 bases). Between the trimmed V and J ends, which lost 6 bases and 0 bases, there was a span of 11 bases. Germline CDR1 and CDR2: MNHNY and SVGAGI (reference sequence). The CDR3 spans 14 residues. The CDR3 region is CASRETELNTEAFF. The CDR3 nucleotides read TGTGCCAGCAGGGAGACAGAACTGAACACTGAAGCTTTCTTT.

In its sample, this clone was seen a few times. The CDR3 coding sequence is TGTGCCAGCAGCCAAGGGGACAGGGGGCGTGAAAAACTGTTTTTT. It encodes CASSQGDRGREKLFF. This chain uses TRBV4-2 with TRBJ1-4, with 12 bases lining up with TRBD1. This CDR3 is 15 amino acids long. Germline V gene sequence: CDR1 LGHNA, CDR2 YNFKEQ. The V gene end was trimmed by 1 base and the J gene end by 7 bases; junction bases not matched to a gene: 1.

The V gene is TRBV9, the J gene TRBJ2-5; 9 positions agree with TRBD2. There are 16 residues in the CDR3. Germline-derived CDR1 and CDR2 are SGDLS and YYNGEE. The J segment lost 7 bases and the V segment lost 2 bases, leaving 12 bases of the junction unmatched. Here the CDR3 DNA reads TGTGCCAGCAGCGTCGGGGGCGGGGGGGCCGCGGGGACCCAGTACTTC. It codes for CASSVGGGGAAGTQYF.

Remarks on this clone: The sample contains more than one DNA sequence encoding this CDR3. The chain uses TRBV29-1 and TRBJ2-5, with D hard to call. Trimming removed 4 bases from V and 7 bases from J, with 10 bases in between. CDR3 length: 11 amino acids. CDR1 is SQVTM, CDR2 ANQGSEA, per germline. CDR3 residues: CSVGVRGTQYF. CDR3 nucleotide sequence: TGCAGCGTTGGCGTCAGAGGGACCCAGTACTTC.

The chain has TRBV5-1 and TRBJ2-7; the D gene is possibly TRBD2 (5 bases). V was shortened by 3 bases and J by 5 bases, with 12 bases between the two germline ends. This CDR3 has 13 residues. Looked up from germline, CDR1 is SGHRS and CDR2 is YFSETQ. The CDR3 coding sequence is TGCGCCAGCAGCTCACCACTAGTCCACGAGCAGTACTTC. As protein: CASSSPLVHEQYF.

The CDR3 region has the DNA TGTGCCAGCAGGAAAGACAGAAACTATGGCTACACCTTC. Encoded protein: CASRKDRNYGYTF. The chain is built from TRBV6-5 and TRBJ1-2, with D tentatively TRBD1 (5 bases). CDR3 length: 13 amino acids. CDR1 and CDR2 (germline): MNHEY, SVGAGI. Trimming shortened V by 6 bases and J by 2 bases, and 10 bases separated the two germline ends.

There are a few counts of this clone. V usage is TRBV10-3 and J usage is TRBJ1-2; 7 bases line up with TRBD1. The CDR3 is 16 amino acids. J gave up 0 bases and V 2 bases, and 6 bases lay outside the gene matches. Germline CDR1 is ENHRY and CDR2 is SYGVKD. DNA for the CDR3: TGTGCCATCAGTGAGCCGGGACAGATGACTAACTATGGCTACACCTTC. This codes for CAISEPGQMTNYGYTF.

This clone has a handful of counts. The chain couples TRBV6-5 to TRBJ2-2; D perhaps matches TRBD2 (6 bases). CDR1 and CDR2 (germline): MNHEY, SVGAGI. Trimming shortened V by 4 bases and J by 5 bases, and 14 bases separated the two germline ends. CDR3 length: 15 amino acids. The CDR3 loop is CASSWRGLGTGELFF. The CDR3 nucleotides are TGTGCCAGCAGTTGGCGGGGTTTAGGGACCGGGGAGCTGTTTTTT.

A single count supports this clone. The V call is TRBV27, the J call TRBJ1-1; 8 bases are shared with TRBD1. The CDR3 covers 15 residues. Per the germline V gene, CDR1 is MNHEY and CDR2 is SMNVEV (reference sequence). Trimming at V came to 6 bases and at J to 5 bases, leaving 11 bases not matched to a gene. The CDR3 bases are TGTGCCAGCAGGGGAGGGGACAGGTATGTTACTGAAGCTTTCTTT. Its protein is CASRGGDRYVTEAFF.

V is TRBV6-1 and J is TRBJ1-1, with TRBD1 matching 7 bases. CDR3 length equals 15 residues. Germline V gene data show CDR1 as MNHNS and CDR2 as SASEGT. V shed 6 bases, J shed 1 base, and the junction held 8 bases outside the gene matches. The CDR3 bases are TGTGCCAGCAGGGGTTTGACAGGGCCGAACACTGAAGCTTTCTTT. This translates into CASRGLTGPNTEAFF.

V is TRBV7-9 and J is TRBJ1-6, with 8 bases matching TRBD1. This CDR3 is built from 14 residues. Trimming took 3 bases from V and 9 from J; bases not matched to a gene: 4. The germline V gene has CDR1 SEHNR and CDR2 FQNEAQ (reference sequence). The CDR3 DNA is TGTGCCAGCAGCTTTACTACAGGGGGTTCACCCCTCCACTTT. It is translated as CASSFTTGGSPLHF.

The rearrangement links TRBV5-4 to TRBJ2-3; TRBD2 might be the D (6 bases). Germline CDR1 is SGHNT and CDR2 is YYREEE (reference sequence). This CDR3 has 19 amino acids. V shed 1 base and J shed 0 bases, with 21 bases lying between them. DNA of the CDR3: TGTGCCAGCAGCTTGTATGGAGGGAGTTTCGTCGATAGCACAGATACGCAGTATTTT. Translating gives CASSLYGGSFVDSTDTQYF.

The CDR3 region is CASSSGGLGETQYF. The CDR3 DNA sequence: TGTGCCAGTAGTAGCGGGGGGCTAGGGGAGACCCAGTACTTC. The gene calls are TRBV19 and TRBJ2-5; 8 bases match TRBD2. The V segment lost 4 bases and the J segment 5 bases; nucleotides outside the gene matches: 6. The CDR3 totals 14 residues. Germline CDR1 and CDR2: LNHDA and SQIVND (reference sequence).

The table lists this clone with a few counts. This sequence joins TRBV2 and TRBJ2-5; D gene ambiguous. V lost 3 bases and J 4 bases, leaving 12 bases between the germline ends. This CDR3 has 14 amino acids. The germline gives CDR1 SNHLY, CDR2 FYNNEI. CDR3 loop: CASSEAYTPETQYF. The DNA of the CDR3 is TGTGCCAGCAGTGAGGCTTACACGCCAGAGACCCAGTACTTC.

The chain is built from TRBV7-8 and TRBJ2-2, with a possible D match to TRBD1 (5 bases). The CDR3 runs to 16 residues. The germline V gene has CDR1 SGHVS and CDR2 FQNEAQ. Trimming took 2 bases from V and 0 from J, leaving 10 bases between them. CDR3 DNA sequence: TGTGCCAGCAGCTTACGACGACAGACGAACACCGGGGAGCTGTTTTTT. Translating it yields CASSLRRQTNTGELFF.

The V gene is TRBV5-4, the J gene TRBJ2-7; D is unresolved. Germline V lookup: CDR1 SGHNT, CDR2 YYREEE (reference sequence). Between the trimmed V and J ends, which lost 0 bases and 12 bases, there was a span of 16 bases. The CDR3 runs to 13 residues. The CDR3, as DNA: TGTGCCAGCAGCTTGGCCTTGGGCGTCCCAGGGTACTTC. Translated, it gives CASSLALGVPGYF.